This T cell receptor (beta chain) was identified during a study of cytomegalovirus exposure and HLA in healthy donors. The CDR3 length is 17 residues. Trimming removed 3 bases from V and 4 bases from J, with 20 bases in between. Germline V gene lookup returns CDR1 MDHEN and CDR2 SYDVKM. A multiplex PCR was run with 60 Vbeta primers and 13 Jbeta primers. Sequencing was performed with immunoSEQ multiplex PCR; in TCRdb, only in-frame clones are kept and a portion is missing. The repertoire holds around 65,000 clones, with about three quarters as singletons. The sample taken for sequencing was PBMCs. The chain is built from TRBV28 and TRBJ2-3; D remains ambiguous. This sequence originates from a woman in her twenties or thirties in good health and CMV-seropositive. The CDR3 reads CASSFYDLMSRADTQYF. For the CDR3, the DNA is TGTGCCAGCAGTTTTTACGATTTAATGTCACGAGCAGATACGCAGTATTTT.